One sample yielded the 29 T cell receptor beta chains listed below, sequenced in a study of T cell repertoires in cytomegalovirus infection. TCRdb analysed the reads with MiXCR anew, one entry per CDR3 protein. The sample records about 180,000 distinct CDR3 sequences, around 15% being singletons. Sequencing input: PBMCs. These receptor sequences come from a human donor in good health (CMV status not recorded). Some clones in this sample may be carry-over from other donors' samples.

This clonotype was recorded a few times. This chain links TRBV2 with TRBJ1-1; unclear D gene. This CDR3 has 14 amino acids. The V end lost 7 bases, the J end lost 2 bases, and 14 bases lay between the germline ends. The germline CDR1 and CDR2 sequences are SNHLY and FYNNEI. CDR3 in amino acids: CASTLRTSNTEAFF. The CDR3 DNA reads as TGTGCCAGCACCCTGCGGACCAGTAACACTGAAGCTTTCTTT. Using reference TRBV2 and TRBJ1-1 for the parts outside the CDR3, the full variable domain is EPEVTQTPSHQVTQMGQEVILRCVPISNHLYFYWYRQILGQKVEFLVSFYNNEISEKSEIFDDQFSVERPDGSNFTLKIRSTKLEDSAMYFCASTLRTSNTEAFFGQGTRLTVV.

This clonotype came up many times. The rearrangement links TRBV6-1 to TRBJ2-3, with D perhaps assigned TRBD1 or TRBD2 (6 bases each). This CDR3 region has 17 residues. Germline V gene sequence: CDR1 MNHNS, CDR2 SASEGT. Trimming left V 0 bases short and J 1 base short, with 14 bases between. CDR3: CASSEALGGWGTDTQYF. The CDR3 DNA sequence: TGTGCCAGCAGTGAAGCGCTCGGGGGCTGGGGCACAGATACGCAGTATTTT.

The rearrangement uses TRBV24-1 and TRBJ2-1, with 9 positions matching TRBD2. Trimming at V came to 4 bases and at J to 6 bases, leaving 9 bases not matched to a gene. This CDR3 is built from 16 residues. The V gene's germline CDR1 is KGHDR and CDR2 SFDVKD. The CDR3, as DNA: TGTGCCACCAGTGACCCCGCGGGAGGGGAGGGCAATGAGCAGTTCTTC. The encoded protein is CATSDPAGGEGNEQFF.

The V gene is TRBV2, the J gene TRBJ2-7; TRBD1 matches at 9 bases. The V segment lost 8 bases and the J segment 1 base; nucleotides outside the gene matches: 6. CDR1 and CDR2 from the germline V gene are SNHLY and FYNNEI. The length of the CDR3 is 14 residues. CDR3: CASGGTGFSYEQYF. The DNA for the CDR3 is TGTGCCAGCGGAGGGACAGGGTTTTCCTACGAGCAGTACTTC.

The chain uses TRBV29-1 and TRBJ1-4; D is undetermined. V gave up 7 bases and J gave up 7 bases, with 16 bases separating them. This CDR3 has 13 amino acids. Germline CDR1 is SQVTM and CDR2 is ANQGSEA. CDR3 coding DNA: TGCAGCGCCTCGGTGTCCTTTGGTGAAAAACTGTTTTTT. Protein sequence: CSASVSFGEKLFF.

The table lists this clonotype with many counts. An end of the junction differs from the germline gene, which may be a read error. V is TRBV7-2 and J is TRBJ2-1, with 10 bases lining up with TRBD1. Germline CDR1 SGHTA, CDR2 FQGNSA. This CDR3 region has 13 residues. The CDR3 reads CASSQRTGGLTLF. In nucleotides, the CDR3 is TGTGCCAGCAGCCAGAGGACAGGGGGGCTAACGCTCTTC.

The rearrangement uses TRBV29-1 and TRBJ1-4, with D tentatively TRBD1 (6 bases). V lost 7 bases and J 0 bases, leaving 15 bases between the germline ends. This CDR3 comprises 15 residues. The germline V gene encodes CDR1 SQVTM and CDR2 ANQGSEA. CDR3 in amino acids: CSGGGQGTTNEKLFF. The CDR3 DNA reads TGCAGCGGGGGGGGCCAGGGGACAACTAATGAAAAACTGTTTTTT.

The V and J genes are TRBV9 and TRBJ2-6; possible D gene TRBD2, 5 bases. Deletions cut 3 bases from V and 0 bases from J, with 16 bases between. CDR3 size: 18 residues. CDR1 SGDLS and CDR2 YYNGEE come from the germline V gene. The CDR3 DNA follows: TGTGCCAGCAGCGCCCGGGGAAACTGGGGCTCTGGGGCCAACGTCCTGACTTTC. Translating gives CASSARGNWGSGANVLTF.

This clonotype was seen repeatedly, ten times or more. The rearrangement uses TRBV28 and TRBJ1-1; D is undetermined. CDR1 and CDR2 from the germline V gene are MDHEN and SYDVKM. V shed 9 bases and J shed 3 bases, with 26 bases lying between them. This CDR3 is built from 17 residues. Written as DNA, the CDR3 is TGTGCCAGTGTCAGATTCTTACCTTCAGAATATGACACTGAAGCTTTCTTT. This translates into CASVRFLPSEYDTEAFF.

This clonotype was recorded many times. This sequence joins TRBV27 and TRBJ2-1; the D gene could be TRBD1 or TRBD2 (5 bases each). Germline CDR1 reads MNHEY; CDR2 reads SMNVEV (reference sequence). CDR3 length: 15 residues. The V end lost 5 bases, the J end lost 1 base, and 12 bases lay between the germline ends. CDR3 bases: TGTGCCAGCAGTCGAGGGGTTGGGTCCTACAATGAGCAGTTCTTC. The encoded protein is CASSRGVGSYNEQFF.

This clonotype was observed a few times. The rearrangement uses TRBV6-2 or TRBV6-3 and TRBJ1-1; no definite D call. The CDR3 extends over 12 amino acids. Between the trimmed V and J ends, which lost 8 bases and 1 base, there was a span of 8 bases. The germline V gene encodes CDR1 MNHEY and CDR2 SVGEGT. This CDR3 is CASRRENTEAFF. The CDR3 DNA reads TGTGCCAGCCGACGGGAGAACACTGAAGCTTTCTTT.

As regards this clonotype: This may be a read error, as it is one base from a much larger clone. The chain carries TRBV7-9 and TRBJ1-3, with D possibly matching TRBD1 (6 bases). This CDR3 spans 14 amino acids. Germline CDR1 and CDR2: SEHNR and FQNEAQ (reference sequence). V was clipped by 8 bases and J by 7 bases, with 18 bases between them. The CDR3 here is CASVEQGFWNTIYF. The DNA of the CDR3 is TGTGCCAGCGTCGAACAGGGTTTCTGGAACACCATATATTTT.

V is TRBV11-1 and J is TRBJ2-5, with D possibly TRBD1 on 6 matching bases. Germline values: CDR1 SGHAT, CDR2 FQDESV (reference sequence). The CDR3 loop spans 14 amino acids. Trimming removed 3 bases from V and 1 base from J, with 9 bases in between. CDR3 nucleotide sequence: TGTGCCAGCAGCTTTGGACAGATCCAAGAGACCCAGTACTTC. Protein product: CASSFGQIQETQYF.

This sequence joins TRBV7-2 and TRBJ1-3; tentatively, D is TRBD1 (6 bases). The CDR3 runs 14 residues. CDR1 SGHTA and CDR2 FQGNSA come from the germline V gene. V was pared by 5 bases and J by 4 bases, with 12 bases between. CDR3 nucleotides: TGTGCCAGCAGCGGAGGGGGTATCGGAAACACCATATATTTT. Protein sequence: CASSGGGIGNTIYF.

This sequence joins TRBV25-1 and TRBJ1-1; possible D gene TRBD1, 5 bases. Germline assignment: CDR1 MGHDK and CDR2 SYGVNS. The CDR3 loop spans 15 amino acids. V lost 4 bases and J lost 3, with 15 bases in between. The CDR3 here is CASSVDSPKYTEAFF. The CDR3 DNA follows: TGTGCCAGCAGTGTCGACAGTCCAAAGTACACTGAAGCTTTCTTT.

This clonotype was seen many times. This chain links TRBV12-3 or TRBV12-4 with TRBJ2-5, with D possibly TRBD1 on 6 matching bases. The CDR3 is made up of 15 amino acids. Trimming stripped 4 bases from V and 5 bases from J, with 17 bases between. CDR3 DNA: TGTGCCAGCAGTTCGCTCCCAGGGGTTGGGGAGACCCAGTACTTC. The encoded protein is CASSSLPGVGETQYF.

The chain recombines TRBV12-3 or TRBV12-4 with TRBJ1-1; no firm D call. The CDR3 runs 13 residues. V lost 2 bases and J lost 6, with 10 bases in between. The CDR3 region is CASSLKPNAEAFF. The CDR3 DNA reads TGTGCCAGCAGTTTAAAGCCCAATGCTGAAGCTTTCTTT.

A remark on this clonotype: A clone one base away is much larger, so this may be a read error. The V call is TRBV6-5, the J call TRBJ1-4; TRBD1 aligns across 8 bases. Losses at the gene ends were 10 bases for V and 8 bases for J; bases not matched to a gene: 12. This CDR3 has 14 amino acids. CDR1 is MNHEY, CDR2 SVGAGI, per germline. The CDR3: CANRTGTGSEKLFF. CDR3 DNA: TGTGCCAACAGAACCGGGACAGGTAGCGAAAAACTGTTTTTT.

The sample holds many counts of this clonotype. The chain has TRBV19 and TRBJ1-1, with TRBD1 as a possible D gene (5 bases). The germline V gene has CDR1 LNHDA and CDR2 SQIVND (reference sequence). The germline V and J ends were trimmed by 3 bases and 0 bases, with 11 bases remaining between them. The CDR3 extends over 15 amino acids. The CDR3 is CASSIQGQLNTEAFF. The CDR3 nucleotides are TGTGCCAGTAGTATCCAGGGCCAACTGAACACTGAAGCTTTCTTT.

The chain recombines TRBV5-1 with TRBJ1-1, with D possibly being TRBD1 (5 bases). Between the trimmed V and J ends, which lost 7 bases and 1 base, there was a span of 14 bases. Germline V gives CDR1 SGHRS, CDR2 YFSETQ. The CDR3 loop spans 14 amino acids. CDR3 region: CASVRGTGNTEAFF. In nucleotides, the CDR3 is TGCGCCAGCGTTCGGGGGACCGGGAACACTGAAGCTTTCTTT.

This chain links TRBV2 with TRBJ2-7; TRBD2 matches 11 bases. The V gene end was trimmed by 3 bases and the J gene end by 3 bases; junction bases not matched to a gene: 7. Germline lookup yields CDR1 SNHLY and CDR2 FYNNEI. The CDR3 runs to 16 residues. The DNA of the CDR3 is TGTGCCAGCAGTGATCTCTCTAGCGGGAGGATCTACGAGCAGTACTTC. This sequence encodes CASSDLSSGRIYEQYF.

The genes are TRBV12-3 or TRBV12-4 and TRBJ2-3, with D uncertain. The CDR3 extends over 14 amino acids. V was trimmed by 3 bases and J by 1 base, leaving 8 bases between them. The CDR3 is CASSFQVRTDTQYF. CDR3 nucleotides: TGTGCCAGCAGTTTCCAGGTCCGCACAGATACGCAGTATTTT.

This clonotype was detected many times. The gene calls are TRBV7-2 and TRBJ2-1; D unresolved. Germline V gene data show CDR1 as SGHTA and CDR2 as FQGNSA. CDR3 length: 14 amino acids. Deletions cut 1 base from V and 5 bases from J, with 9 bases between. CDR3 nucleotides: TGTGCCAGCAGCTTAGACTACTCAAACAATGAGCAGTTCTTC. This encodes CASSLDYSNNEQFF.

J is TRBJ2-7 and V is TRBV6-5; TRBD1 is a possible D gene (5 bases). Germline V gives CDR1 MNHEY, CDR2 SVGAGI. Trimming pared 4 bases from V and 3 bases from J, leaving 10 bases between. The CDR3 length is 13 residues. The CDR3: CASSLYRNYEQYF. CDR3 nucleotides: TGTGCCAGCAGTTTATACAGGAACTACGAGCAGTACTTC.

Ten or more counts support this clonotype. J is TRBJ2-7 and V is TRBV28; either TRBD1 or TRBD2 may fit D (5 bases each). V gave up 6 bases and J gave up 3 bases, with 12 bases separating them. This CDR3 is 13 amino acids long. Per germline, CDR1 MDHEN and CDR2 SYDVKM. The CDR3 DNA reads as TGTGCCAGCAGATCCGGGACCTTCTACGAGCAGTACTTC. Protein sequence: CASRSGTFYEQYF.

This chain uses TRBV5-1 with TRBJ2-7; tentatively, D is TRBD1 (6 bases). The CDR3 has 15 amino acids. Trimming removed 4 bases from V and 1 base from J, with 15 bases in between. Germline CDR1 reads SGHRS; CDR2 reads YFSETQ. The CDR3 bases are TGCGCCAGCAGCCCCAATTGGGACATTTCCTACGAGCAGTACTTC. Amino acid sequence: CASSPNWDISYEQYF.

The V and J genes are TRBV5-6 and TRBJ2-7, with D unresolved. CDR1 SGHDT and CDR2 YYEEEE come from the germline V gene. Trimming left V 0 bases short and J 0 bases short, with 7 bases between. CDR3 size: 14 residues. CDR3 region: CASSLGWPSYEQYF. For the CDR3, the DNA is TGTGCCAGCAGCTTGGGTTGGCCCTCCTACGAGCAGTACTTC.

On this clonotype itself: This could be a read error, since a much larger clone is one nucleotide away. The V gene is TRBV28, the J gene TRBJ1-2; D remains ambiguous. The CDR3 contains 14 residues. Germline CDR1 and CDR2: MDHEN and SYDVKM. The CDR3 loop is CTSSPNLGNYGYTF. CDR3 nucleotides: TGTACCAGCAGTCCGAATCTGGGCAACTATGGCTACACCTTC.

This clonotype was observed many times. The rearrangement links TRBV6-1 to TRBJ2-5, with 7 bases that match TRBD1. This CDR3 region has 16 residues. CDR1 MNHNS and CDR2 SASEGT come from the germline V gene. Trimming at V came to 2 bases and at J to 3 bases, leaving 9 bases not matched to a gene. In DNA, the CDR3 is TGTGCCAGCAGTGAACAGGGGGAAGGTGGGAAAGAGACCCAGTACTTC. The encoded protein is CASSEQGEGGKETQYF.